The 3 T cell receptor beta chains below come from one sample, sequenced in a study of T cells in women clearing cervical HPV infection. The table came from immunoSEQ multiplex PCR; TCRdb's copy has only in-frame clones and leaves some out. The sample totals 30,000 to 45,000 clones. The sample taken for sequencing was blood buffy coat. The receptors come from a woman aged 18 to 75 with a cervical HPV16 infection that either progressed to CIN3+ or cleared (not recorded which).

A word on this clone: Coverage ceases 3 residues before the CDR3 finishes, and the germline J gene fills in the end. This chain links TRBV19 with TRBJ2-4; D remains ambiguous. CDR1 is LNHDA and CDR2 is SQIVND in the germline V gene (reference sequence). This CDR3 is 13 amino acids long. CDR3 DNA (partial): TGTGCCAGTAGTGAACTAAATAACTATGGT. Protein sequence: CASSELNNYG. The whole CDR3 reads CASSELNNYGQYF.

About this clone: The read gets to within 3 residues of the CDR3 end, and the germline J gene fills in the rest. The chain is built from TRBV29-1 and TRBJ2-7, with 8 bases lining up with TRBD1. The CDR3 is made up of 12 amino acids. CDR1 is SQVTM, CDR2 ANQGSEA, per germline. Trimming cost V 4 bases and J 4 bases; bases outside gene matches: 3. The sequenced part of the CDR3 DNA is TGCAGCGTTGGACAGGGGTCGTACGAG. This translates into CSVGQGSYE. The CDR3 in full is CSVGQGSYEQYF.

Regarding this clone: The sequenced fragment ends 3 residues before the CDR3 boundary, so the rest is inferred from the germline J gene. This chain links TRBV7-6 with TRBJ1-2; a possible D gene is TRBD1 (5 bases). Germline V CDR1 and CDR2: SGHVS, FNYEAQ. The CDR3 spans 13 residues. The part of the CDR3 DNA that was read is TGTGCCAGCAGCTTAGCGGGGCGGGGCGGC. It encodes CASSLAGRGG. The whole CDR3 protein reads CASSLAGRGGYTF.